Listed here are 27 T cell receptor beta chains from one sample, sequenced in a study of blood T cell repertoires in COVID-19. TCRdb's copy holds only in-frame clones and misses some; the assay was immunoSEQ multiplex PCR. The data contain around 250,000 clones, around 82% of them singletons. The sample consisted of peripheral blood. The receptors were sampled from a man older than 75 with acute or convalescent COVID-19.

The rearrangement uses TRBV11-2 and TRBJ1-1; D remains unclear. CDR3 length: 13 amino acids. Germline V gene lookup returns CDR1 SGHAT and CDR2 FQNNGV. The V end lost 4 bases, the J end lost 8 bases, and 14 bases lay between the germline ends. Here the CDR3 reads CASSWQRPLEAFF. CDR3 nucleotide sequence: TGTGCCAGCAGCTGGCAGCGACCCCTCGAAGCTTTCTTT.

CDR3 region: CSVVAGGYGYTF. In DNA, the CDR3 is TGCAGCGTTGTGGCGGGGGGCTATGGCTACACCTTC. V and J are TRBV29-1 and TRBJ1-2, with a possible D match to TRBD1 (5 bases). Germline assignment: CDR1 SQVTM and CDR2 ANQGSEA. This CDR3 is built from 12 residues. Trimming took 4 bases from V and 4 from J, leaving 10 bases between them. The whole variable domain, remainder taken from reference TRBV29-1 and TRBJ1-2, is SAVISQKPSRDICQRGTSLTIQCQVDSQVTMMFWYRQQPGQSLTLIATANQGSEATYESGFVIDKFPISRPNLTFSTLTVSNMSPEDSSIYLCSVVAGGYGYTFGSGTRLTVV.

The chain combines TRBV9 with TRBJ2-1, with 10 bases fitting TRBD1. Germline V gives CDR1 SGDLS, CDR2 YYNGEE. V dropped 0 bases and J dropped 0; count of bases not matched to a gene: 3. The CDR3 spans 17 residues. The CDR3 region is CASSVVGQGGSYNEQFF. The CDR3 nucleotides are TGTGCCAGCAGCGTAGTAGGACAGGGGGGCTCCTACAATGAGCAGTTCTTC.

The genes are TRBV28 and TRBJ1-1, with 8 nucleotides matching TRBD1. CDR1 is MDHEN, CDR2 SYDVKM, per germline. The V segment lost 6 bases and the J segment 8 bases; nucleotides outside the gene matches: 11. The CDR3 is 14 residues long. In DNA form, the CDR3 reads TGTGCCAGCAGGCCACAGGGGGGTGATCTGGAAGCTTTCTTT. This sequence encodes CASRPQGGDLEAFF.

The chain links TRBV28 to TRBJ1-5; D is unresolved. Germline CDR1 and CDR2: MDHEN and SYDVKM. The CDR3 runs 17 residues. V was clipped by 6 bases and J by 2 bases, with 20 bases between them. The CDR3 DNA reads as TGTGCCAGCAGCCTTGCGGCAGCTCCTGCGGGCAATCAGCCCCAGCATTTT. Residues: CASSLAAAPAGNQPQHF.

The V gene is TRBV6-5, the J gene TRBJ2-1; weak D call: TRBD1 (5 bases). Germline loops: CDR1 MNHEY, CDR2 SVGAGI. Trimming removed 6 bases at V and 7 bases at J, with 10 bases between. The CDR3 is 12 residues long. CDR3 coding DNA: TGTGCCAGCAGGCCGACAGCGAATGAGCAGTTCTTC. As protein: CASRPTANEQFF.

A single count supports this clone. The CDR3 nucleotides are TGTGCCTGGAGTCCAGACTACTATGGCTACACCTTC. Its protein is CAWSPDYYGYTF. The chain couples TRBV30 to TRBJ1-2, with unresolved D. The germline V and J ends were trimmed by 2 bases and 3 bases, with 7 bases remaining between them. CDR3 length equals 12 residues. From germline, CDR1 is GTSNPN and CDR2 SVGIG (reference sequence).

The rearrangement links TRBV6-1 to TRBJ2-1; 10 positions agree with TRBD2. This CDR3 comprises 14 residues. J was trimmed by 8 bases and V by 3 bases; bases with no gene match: 4. Germline lookup yields CDR1 MNHNS and CDR2 SASEGT. CDR3 bases: TGTGCCAGCAGTGAGGCTAGCGGGAGATATGAGCAGTTCTTC. Its protein product is CASSEASGRYEQFF.

This chain uses TRBV19 with TRBJ2-2; weak D call: TRBD1 (5 bases). V gave up 0 bases and J gave up 3 bases, with 8 bases separating them. This CDR3 region has 15 residues. CDR1 and CDR2 from the germline V gene are LNHDA and SQIVND (reference sequence). The CDR3 loop reads CASSIEGVDTGELFF. The DNA of the CDR3 is TGTGCCAGTAGTATAGAAGGGGTGGACACCGGGGAGCTGTTTTTT.

This chain uses TRBV6-5 with TRBJ2-7; D might be TRBD2 (5 bases). The ends were cut back, 4 bases at V and 0 bases at J, with 16 bases in the middle. The germline gives CDR1 MNHEY, CDR2 SVGAGI. This CDR3 is 16 amino acids long. The CDR3 is CASSSPPGKFSYEQYF. The CDR3 DNA sequence: TGTGCCAGCAGTTCCCCCCCCGGGAAGTTCTCCTACGAGCAGTACTTC.

The chain carries TRBV5-1 and TRBJ2-7; a weak D match, TRBD1 (5 bases). The CDR3 spans 13 residues. Per the germline V gene, CDR1 is SGHRS and CDR2 is YFSETQ. The V end was cut by 1 base, the J end by 7 bases, with 12 bases between. This CDR3 reads CASSLPQGNEQYF. The CDR3 coding sequence is TGCGCCAGCAGCTTGCCGCAGGGTAATGAGCAGTACTTC.

The rearrangement joins TRBV9 to TRBJ1-1; D unresolved. The germline gives CDR1 SGDLS, CDR2 YYNGEE. V shed 0 bases and J shed 7 bases, with 10 bases lying between them. CDR3 length equals 13 residues. Here the CDR3 DNA reads TGTGCCAGCAGCGTAGGGGCAGTAGTTGAAGCTTTCTTT. Its protein product is CASSVGAVVEAFF.

The rearrangement joins TRBV6-4 to TRBJ2-2; TRBD1 matches 7 bases. V was pared by 6 bases and J by 4 bases, with 11 bases of the junction left unmatched. The CDR3 covers 16 residues. Per the germline V gene, CDR1 is MRHNA and CDR2 is SNTAGT. The CDR3 region is CASSHERGRVTGELFF. The CDR3 DNA sequence: TGTGCCAGCAGCCACGAGAGGGGGCGCGTCACCGGGGAGCTGTTTTTT.

Of note for this clone: A much larger clone differs from this one at a single base, so this may be a read error. DNA for the CDR3: TGTGCCAGCAGGCAGGAGACCCAGTACTTC. Translated: CASRQETQYF. The V gene is TRBV28, the J gene TRBJ2-5; D call uncertain. The germline V and J ends were trimmed by 6 bases and 5 bases, with 4 bases remaining between them. There are 10 residues in the CDR3. Germline loops: CDR1 MDHEN, CDR2 SYDVKM.

The chain links TRBV19 to TRBJ1-2; D uncertain. V lost 3 bases and J 1 base, leaving 9 bases between the germline ends. CDR1 LNHDA and CDR2 SQIVND come from the germline V gene (reference sequence). The CDR3 consists of 14 residues. In DNA form, the CDR3 reads TGTGCCAGTAGTATGGAGGGCGGTAACTATGGCTACACCTTC. Protein: CASSMEGGNYGYTF.

The chain has TRBV5-1 and TRBJ2-5; TRBD2 is a possible D gene (5 bases). Germline assignment: CDR1 SGHRS and CDR2 YFSETQ. Trimming shortened V by 0 bases and J by 5 bases, and 11 bases separated the two germline ends. CDR3 length equals 14 residues. CDR3 nucleotides: TGCGCCAGCAGCTTGGGGCCGGGCGGGGAGACCCAGTACTTC. Translated: CASSLGPGGETQYF.

V and J are TRBV18 and TRBJ2-2; a possible D gene is TRBD1 (5 bases). V gave up 2 bases and J gave up 4 bases, with 5 bases separating them. CDR1 is KGHSH and CDR2 is LQKENI in the germline V gene. The CDR3 is 13 amino acids. This CDR3 is CASSPDSTGELFF. The CDR3, as DNA: TGTGCCAGCTCACCAGACAGCACCGGGGAGCTGTTTTTT.

This clone occurred a few times. The chain employs TRBV6-2 or TRBV6-3 and TRBJ2-3; TRBD2 matches at 9 bases. The V gene end was trimmed by 4 bases and the J gene end by 1 base; junction bases not matched to a gene: 3. Germline V CDR1 and CDR2: MNHEY, SVGEGT. The CDR3 is 15 residues long. CDR3 protein: CASSSVAGGTDTQYF. The DNA of the CDR3 is TGTGCCAGCAGTTCAGTAGCGGGAGGCACAGATACGCAGTATTTT.

CDR3 DNA: TGCAGCGCCACTGGGGCAGTGGCGAATGAGCAGTTCTTC. This sequence encodes CSATGAVANEQFF. The gene calls are TRBV29-1 and TRBJ2-1; D might be TRBD1 (5 bases). Per the germline V gene, CDR1 is SQVTM and CDR2 is ANQGSEA. V shed 7 bases and J shed 7 bases, with 17 bases lying between them. CDR3 size: 13 residues.

This rearrangement joins TRBV14 to TRBJ1-2; 9 nucleotides line up with TRBD1. The CDR3 consists of 16 residues. Trimming removed 0 bases from V and 7 bases from J; junction bases left unmatched: 9. The germline gives CDR1 SGHDN, CDR2 FVKESK. CDR3 sequence: CASSQDVWDRAAGYTF. The CDR3 bases are TGTGCCAGCAGCCAAGATGTCTGGGACAGGGCGGCTGGCTACACCTTC.

The chain couples TRBV2 to TRBJ2-5; D may be TRBD2 (6 bases). V was shortened by 6 bases and J by 4 bases, with 18 bases between the two germline ends. This CDR3 is 15 amino acids long. CDR1 SNHLY and CDR2 FYNNEI come from the germline V gene. The CDR3 is CASRRTRGAPETQYF. CDR3 in DNA: TGTGCCAGCAGGAGAACCCGCGGGGCCCCAGAGACCCAGTACTTC.

The chain has TRBV2 and TRBJ1-3, with D perhaps TRBD1 (6 bases). The germline gives CDR1 SNHLY, CDR2 FYNNEI. The V end was cut by 4 bases, the J end by 3 bases, with 7 bases between. This CDR3 is built from 13 residues. The CDR3, as DNA: TGTGCCAGCAGTGCAGGGGTTGGAAACACCATATATTTT. Protein sequence: CASSAGVGNTIYF.

The rearrangement links TRBV9 to TRBJ2-7; 7 bases fit TRBD1. CDR3 size: 14 residues. Germline V CDR1 and CDR2: SGDLS, YYNGEE. Unmatched junction bases numbered 6, after V lost 4 bases and J lost 2 bases. For the CDR3, the DNA is TGTGCCAGCAGCCCCCGACAGGGCACCTACGAGCAGTACTTC. It is translated as CASSPRQGTYEQYF.

CDR3 sequence: CASTSAGTNTGELFF. The CDR3 coding sequence is TGTGCCAGCACCTCCGCAGGTACTAACACCGGGGAGCTGTTTTTT. This sequence joins TRBV28 and TRBJ2-2; D is ambiguous. CDR1 and CDR2 (germline): MDHEN, SYDVKM. This CDR3 contains 15 residues. The germline V and J ends were trimmed by 7 bases and 2 bases, with 14 bases remaining between them.

This chain connects TRBV18 to TRBJ1-2, with a tentative D call TRBD1 (5 bases). Trimming stripped 2 bases from V and 0 bases from J, with 16 bases between. The germline CDR1 and CDR2 sequences are KGHSH and LQKENI. The CDR3 runs to 17 residues. CDR3 amino acids: CASSPFKPGPANYGYTF. The CDR3 nucleotides are TGTGCCAGCTCACCATTTAAGCCAGGGCCAGCTAACTATGGCTACACCTTC.

The chain combines TRBV2 with TRBJ2-6; D is perhaps TRBD1 (6 bases). In germline, CDR1 is SNHLY, CDR2 FYNNEI. The CDR3 extends over 15 amino acids. V lost 2 bases, J lost 4 bases, and 9 bases lay in between. CDR3 nucleotide sequence: TGTGCCAGCAGTGAACAGGGGCCCGGGGCCAACGTCCTGACTTTC. Translated, it gives CASSEQGPGANVLTF.

This chain connects TRBV6-5 to TRBJ1-5; TRBD1 matches at 8 bases. V gave up 4 bases and J gave up 3 bases; unmatched junction bases: 2. Germline CDR1 and CDR2: MNHEY and SVGAGI. This CDR3 spans 14 amino acids. The CDR3 DNA reads as TGTGCCAGCAGTTTGGACAGGGCCAATCAGCCCCAGCATTTT. This sequence encodes CASSLDRANQPQHF.